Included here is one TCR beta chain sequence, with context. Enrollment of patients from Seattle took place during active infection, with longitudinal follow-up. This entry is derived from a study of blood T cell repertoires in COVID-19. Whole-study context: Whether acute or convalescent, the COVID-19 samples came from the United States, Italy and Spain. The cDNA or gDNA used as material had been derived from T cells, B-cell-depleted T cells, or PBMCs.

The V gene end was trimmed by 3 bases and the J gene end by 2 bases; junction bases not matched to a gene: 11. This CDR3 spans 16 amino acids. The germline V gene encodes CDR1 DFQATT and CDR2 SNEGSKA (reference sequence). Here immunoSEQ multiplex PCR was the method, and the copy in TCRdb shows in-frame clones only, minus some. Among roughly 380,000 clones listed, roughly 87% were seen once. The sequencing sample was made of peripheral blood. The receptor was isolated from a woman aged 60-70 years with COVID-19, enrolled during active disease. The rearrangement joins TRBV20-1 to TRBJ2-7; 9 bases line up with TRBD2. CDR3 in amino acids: CSASLAAGGPPYEQYF. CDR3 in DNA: TGCAGTGCTAGTCTCGCAGCGGGGGGCCCCCCCTACGAGCAGTACTTC.